The subject of this entry is one TCR beta chain. Antigen specificity is unknown. The sample belongs to a study of identical twins. The study, taken as a whole, reports: The presence of invariant MAIT and iNKT cells could partly confound analyses of zero-insertion sequences.

Losses at the gene ends were 3 bases for V and 7 bases for J; bases not matched to a gene: 7. The germline gives CDR1 SGHRS, CDR2 YFSETQ. CDR3 length: 15 residues. MiXCR, run by TCRdb on the 5' RACE reads, gives a single entry per CDR3 protein. This repertoire shows under 1 million distinct CDR3 sequences, 9% to 15% found once; its top ten account for under 2%. These data were likewise used in another study, on yellow fever vaccine responses in identical twins. That source reports: Reportedly, the T cell response mounted by twins to vaccine seemed partly convergent, partly personalized.

The sequenced sample was PBMCs. This chain connects TRBV5-1 to TRBJ1-4; 9 positions match TRBD1. This receptor was obtained from a young woman in good health. The CDR3 region is CASSSGTGTFEKLFF. For the CDR3, the DNA is TGCGCCAGCAGCTCAGGGACAGGGACGTTTGAAAAACTGTTTTTT.